What follows are 27 T cell receptor beta chains derived from one specimen sequenced in a study of beta chain features in type 1 diabetes. TCRB transcripts that were expressed got sequenced, as all of the isolated RNA had been reverse transcribed. The method was immunoSEQ multiplex PCR; TCRdb's version includes in-frame clones alone and lacks a portion of them. The table includes a few hundred thousand clones, about 23% detected once. Their recognized antigens are unknown. Findings of the study overall: A moderate, significant TCRB CDR3 shortening appeared in type 1 diabetes across four CD4+ subsets.

Material for sequencing was naive CD4+ T cells from blood. The source is a woman in her 30s with type 1 diabetes.

In its sample, this clone was seen a few times. The chain combines TRBV20-1 with TRBJ1-5; D possibly corresponds to TRBD1 (5 bases). Trimming took 5 bases from V and 7 from J, leaving 6 bases between them. Germline V gene data show CDR1 as DFQATT and CDR2 as SNEGSKA (reference sequence). The CDR3 extends over 10 amino acids. The CDR3 loop reads CSAGGQPQHF. The DNA of the CDR3 is TGCAGTGCTGGGGGGCAGCCCCAGCATTTT.

This clone has more than one count but fewer than ten. V is TRBV9 and J is TRBJ1-2; D gene unclear. V lost 3 bases, J lost 8 bases, and 14 bases lay in between. From germline, CDR1 is SGDLS and CDR2 YYNGEE. The CDR3 is made up of 13 amino acids. CDR3 nucleotides: TGTGCCAGCAGCGCTACCCGTAATACGGGCTACACCTTC. Translating gives CASSATRNTGYTF.

The chain is built from TRBV4-2 and TRBJ2-6; perhaps TRBD1 as D (6 bases). Germline V gene sequence: CDR1 LGHNA, CDR2 YNFKEQ. Trimming took off 8 bases at V and 0 bases at J, with 14 bases between the two ends. The CDR3 runs to 16 residues. The CDR3 nucleotides are TGTGCCAGCGAGACAGGATCCCACTCTGGGGCCAACGTCCTGACTTTC. This encodes CASETGSHSGANVLTF.

There are a few counts of this clone. The chain employs TRBV2 and TRBJ2-5; TRBD2 might be the D (6 bases). The CDR3 runs 12 residues. Between the trimmed V and J ends, which lost 4 bases and 7 bases, there was a span of 10 bases. Germline CDR1 SNHLY, CDR2 FYNNEI. CDR3: CASSGREWTQYF. As DNA, the CDR3 is TGTGCCAGCAGTGGTCGGGAGTGGACCCAGTACTTC.

This clone was picked up a small number of times. The V call is TRBV18, the J call TRBJ1-1; D is uncertain. Germline CDR1 KGHSH, CDR2 LQKENI. The CDR3 loop spans 12 amino acids. The ends were cut back, 2 bases at V and 7 bases at J, with 8 bases in the middle. CDR3 residues: CASSPVRGEAFF. The CDR3 nucleotides read TGTGCCAGCTCACCAGTCCGGGGTGAAGCTTTCTTT.

This clone showed up just once. The gene calls are TRBV11-2 and TRBJ1-5; tentatively, D is TRBD1 (5 bases). Trimming left V 3 bases short and J 7 bases short, with 10 bases between. Germline CDR1 SGHAT, CDR2 FQNNGV. The length of the CDR3 is 13 residues. As DNA, the CDR3 is TGTGCCAGCAGCTTCACAGGAGCCCAGCCCCAGCATTTT. It yields the protein CASSFTGAQPQHF. The complete variable domain, with remaining parts taken from reference TRBV11-2 and TRBJ1-5, reads EAGVAQSPRYKIIEKRQSVAFWCNPISGHATLYWYQQILGQGPKLLIQFQNNGVVDDSQLPKDRFSAERLKGVDSTLKIQPAKLEDSAVYLCASSFTGAQPQHFGDGTRLSIL.

The gene calls are TRBV29-1 and TRBJ1-2, with 7 bases fitting TRBD1. The J segment lost 1 base and the V segment lost 4 bases, leaving 9 bases of the junction unmatched. Germline assignment: CDR1 SQVTM and CDR2 ANQGSEA. The CDR3 is made up of 15 amino acids. The CDR3, as DNA: TGCAGCGTTGCTCTTTCAGGGGGGTATAACTATGGCTACACCTTC. Its protein is CSVALSGGYNYGYTF. Supplemented by reference TRBV29-1 and TRBJ1-2, the full variable domain reads SAVISQKPSRDICQRGTSLTIQCQVDSQVTMMFWYRQQPGQSLTLIATANQGSEATYESGFVIDKFPISRPNLTFSTLTVSNMSPEDSSIYLCSVALSGGYNYGYTFGSGTRLTVV.

This clone showed up just a few times. This chain joins TRBV18 and TRBJ2-5; tentative D call: TRBD2 (6 bases). V lost 0 bases to trimming and J lost 2 bases, with 10 bases between them. From germline, CDR1 is KGHSH and CDR2 LQKENI. This CDR3 comprises 15 residues. CDR3 in DNA: TGTGCCAGCTCACCACCGGGACTCGAACAAGAGACCCAGTACTTC. Its translation: CASSPPGLEQETQYF.

V gene TRBV9 combines with J gene TRBJ2-1; 10 bases line up with TRBD2. J was trimmed by 5 bases and V by 1 base; bases with no gene match: 3. CDR3 size: 15 residues. CDR1 and CDR2 from the germline V gene are SGDLS and YYNGEE. The CDR3 sequence is CASSVLAGANNEQFF. CDR3 nucleotides: TGTGCCAGCAGCGTACTAGCGGGAGCAAACAATGAGCAGTTCTTC.

The chain has TRBV5-1 and TRBJ2-1, with 8 bases that match TRBD2. Germline lookup yields CDR1 SGHRS and CDR2 YFSETQ. Germline trimming cut 4 bases from V and 6 bases from J; bases unmatched to any gene: 3. This CDR3 contains 13 residues. The DNA of the CDR3 is TGCGCCAGCAGCAGGACTAGCTCCAATGAGCAGTTCTTC. Encoded protein: CASSRTSSNEQFF. The whole variable domain, filled in from reference TRBV5-1 and TRBJ2-1, reads KAGVTQTPRYLIKTRGQQVTLSCSPISGHRSVSWYQQTPGQGLQFLFEYFSETQRNKGNFPGRFSGRQFSNSRSEMNVSTLELGDSALYLCASSRTSSNEQFFGPGTRLTVL.

In the case of this clone: Other nucleotide sequences from this sample produce the same CDR3. The chain employs TRBV11-2 and TRBJ2-1; 8 bases map to TRBD2. The V and J ends lost 1 base and 3 bases, in that order; junction bases with no gene match: 2. Germline values: CDR1 SGHAT, CDR2 FQNNGV. This CDR3 has 15 amino acids. CDR3 nucleotides: TGTGCCAGCAGCTTAGGTCTAGCGGGCTACAATGAGCAGTTCTTC. Amino acids: CASSLGLAGYNEQFF.

This clone has just a few counts. The chain carries TRBV29-1 and TRBJ1-1, with no clear D. Deletions cut 5 bases from V and 2 bases from J, with 6 bases between. Germline loops: CDR1 SQVTM, CDR2 ANQGSEA. The CDR3 extends over 11 amino acids. Written as DNA, the CDR3 is TGCAGCGTTCGTAGAAACACTGAAGCTTTCTTT. Protein: CSVRRNTEAFF.

The CDR3 nucleotides read TGTGCCAGCAGTTTACGGGAAAACTATGGCTACACCTTC. Its translation: CASSLRENYGYTF. This chain links TRBV27 with TRBJ1-2; D not resolved. The ends were cut back, 2 bases at V and 2 bases at J, with 6 bases in the middle. CDR1 and CDR2 from the germline V gene are MNHEY and SMNVEV (reference sequence). The CDR3 length is 13 residues.

The chain is built from TRBV5-1 and TRBJ2-3, with 8 positions matching TRBD2. Germline CDR1 is SGHRS and CDR2 is YFSETQ. CDR3 length: 16 amino acids. V lost 0 bases and J lost 6; bases outside the gene matches: 9. The CDR3 nucleotides are TGCGCCAGCAGCTTGGGACCGGGACTAGGGGAGGATACGCAGTATTTT. Translated, it gives CASSLGPGLGEDTQYF.

The chain combines TRBV7-2 with TRBJ1-2; no clear D. The CDR3 contains 15 residues. V shed 1 base and J shed 0 bases, with 9 bases lying between them. CDR1 is SGHTA, CDR2 FQGNSA, per germline. CDR3 in DNA: TGTGCCAGCAGCTTAGAGTACGGAGCTAACTATGGCTACACCTTC. Translation: CASSLEYGANYGYTF.

This chain joins TRBV19 and TRBJ2-2, with TRBD2 identical over 13 bases. The CDR3 has 14 amino acids. After removal of 5 bases from V and 12 bases from J, the junction contained 6 bases not matched to a gene. The germline gives CDR1 LNHDA, CDR2 SQIVND (reference sequence). The CDR3, as DNA: TGTGCCAGTAGTTCCGGACTAGCGGGAGTAAAGCTGTTTTTT. The encoded protein is CASSSGLAGVKLFF.

V is TRBV6-5 and J is TRBJ1-2; 7 bases agree with TRBD1. Germline V gene sequence: CDR1 MNHEY, CDR2 SVGAGI. CDR3 size: 15 residues. With 4 bases clipped from V and 6 bases from J, the junction kept 11 bases outside the gene matches. CDR3 bases: TGTGCCAGCAGTTCGACGACAGGGCCGGGGGATGGCTACACCTTC. It is translated as CASSSTTGPGDGYTF.

There are a few counts of this clone. CDR3: CAWTPSTDTQYF. CDR3 nucleotide sequence: TGTGCCTGGACCCCGAGCACAGATACGCAGTATTTT. V gene TRBV30 combines with J gene TRBJ2-3; D call uncertain. Trimming shortened V by 4 bases and J by 0 bases, and 5 bases separated the two germline ends. Germline CDR1 and CDR2: GTSNPN and SVGIG (reference sequence). The CDR3 runs 12 residues.

This clone has more than one count but fewer than ten. The chain is built from TRBV7-3 and TRBJ2-1; perhaps TRBD2 as D (6 bases). CDR3 size: 17 residues. Germline V gene sequence: CDR1 SGHTA, CDR2 FQGTGA. The V end lost 5 bases, the J end lost 6 bases, and 23 bases lay between the germline ends. CDR3 nucleotide sequence: TGTGCCAGCAGCCCCCCGGGCGGGGCGGGAACGGCCAATGAGCAGTTCTTC. Protein: CASSPPGGAGTANEQFF.

The chain is built from TRBV6-1 and TRBJ1-5; 8 nucleotides match TRBD1. Germline loops: CDR1 MNHNS, CDR2 SASEGT. The J segment lost 9 bases and the V segment lost 4 bases, leaving 8 bases of the junction unmatched. This CDR3 has 14 residues. The CDR3 coding sequence is TGTGCCAGCAGTGTAGGACAGGGCTGGACGCCCCAGCATTTT. This sequence encodes CASSVGQGWTPQHF.

The rearrangement joins TRBV9 to TRBJ1-1; no clear D. Trimming shortened V by 4 bases and J by 1 base, and 11 bases separated the two germline ends. This CDR3 comprises 14 residues. Germline values: CDR1 SGDLS, CDR2 YYNGEE. The chain's CDR3 is CASSRITSNTEAFF. The CDR3 DNA sequence: TGTGCCAGCAGCCGCATCACATCGAACACTGAAGCTTTCTTT. The variable domain in full, with the rest retrieved from reference TRBV9 and TRBJ1-1, is DSGVTQTPKHLITATGQRVTLRCSPRSGDLSVYWYQQSLDQGLQFLIQYYNGEERAKGNILERFSAQQFPDLHSELNLSSLELGDSALYFCASSRITSNTEAFFGQGTRLTVV.

The gene calls are TRBV18 and TRBJ2-5, with a possible D match to TRBD1 (6 bases). V lost 3 bases to trimming and J lost 3 bases, with 14 bases between them. This CDR3 region has 15 residues. CDR1 is KGHSH, CDR2 LQKENI, per germline. This CDR3 reads CASSPTDSFKETQYF. In DNA form, the CDR3 reads TGTGCCAGCTCACCCACGGACAGTTTCAAAGAGACCCAGTACTTC.

Note on this clone: Relative to the germline gene, one junction end is altered; a read error may explain this. V and J are TRBV30 and TRBJ2-1, with 8 bases lining up with TRBD1. Per the germline V gene, CDR1 is GTSNPN and CDR2 is SVGIG (reference sequence). The CDR3 consists of 14 residues. The CDR3 sequence is CAGRRSGGFNEQFF. In DNA, the CDR3 is TGTGCCGGGAGACGGTCAGGGGGCTTCAATGAGCAGTTCTTC.

This chain connects TRBV5-1 to TRBJ2-7; 11 nucleotides align to TRBD1. Germline trimming cut 3 bases from V and 6 bases from J; bases unmatched to any gene: 5. The CDR3 has 14 amino acids. The germline CDR1 and CDR2 sequences are SGHRS and YFSETQ. In DNA, the CDR3 is TGCGCCAGCAGCTCGGGGACAGGGGGGATCGAGCAGTACTTC. This gives the protein CASSSGTGGIEQYF.

V gene TRBV6-6 combines with J gene TRBJ2-5; 7 nucleotides match TRBD2. Germline CDR1 MNHNY, CDR2 SVGAGI (reference sequence). CDR3 size: 14 residues. V lost 8 bases, J lost 5 bases, and 11 bases stayed unmatched. Written as DNA, the CDR3 is TGTGCCAGCGAGGCCACGGGTAGCGGGGAGACCCAGTACTTC. Translated, it gives CASEATGSGETQYF.

This clone was counted only a few times. As DNA, the CDR3 is TGTGCCAGCAGTGAAACGGGGACAGGGGCCCACAATGAGCAGTTCTTC. Translated: CASSETGTGAHNEQFF. The V and J genes are TRBV25-1 and TRBJ2-1, with TRBD1 identical over 10 bases. Per the germline V gene, CDR1 is MGHDK and CDR2 is SYGVNS. After removal of 2 bases from V and 5 bases from J, the junction contained 6 bases not matched to a gene. The CDR3 length is 16 residues.

V and J are TRBV5-4 and TRBJ1-2, with D perhaps TRBD1 (6 bases). The V gene's germline CDR1 is SGHNT and CDR2 YYREEE (reference sequence). The CDR3 contains 14 residues. V shed 0 bases and J shed 4 bases, with 10 bases lying between them. This CDR3 is CASSLDRVSYGYTF. For the CDR3, the DNA is TGTGCCAGCAGCTTGGACAGGGTGTCCTATGGCTACACCTTC.